The 32 T cell receptor beta chains given below trace back to one sample, sequenced in a study of cytomegalovirus exposure and HLA in healthy donors. 60 Vbeta and 13 Jbeta primers were used in PCR. The assay was immunoSEQ multiplex PCR, and TCRdb's table has in-frame clones only and misses some. The table shows 180,000 or so clones, with more than 65% occurring only once. The material sequenced was PBMCs. Every receptor here comes from a female donor in good health and CMV-seronegative.

The CDR3 here is CASSESSTGGTEAFF. The CDR3 DNA follows: TGTGCCAGCAGTGAGTCTTCGACCGGCGGCACTGAAGCTTTCTTT. V usage is TRBV6-4 and J usage is TRBJ1-1; no clear D. CDR3 length: 15 amino acids. Per germline, CDR1 MRHNA and CDR2 SNTAGT. V shed 3 bases and J shed 4 bases, with 15 bases lying between them.

This rearrangement joins TRBV4-3 to TRBJ2-2, with no clear D. Germline V gene lookup returns CDR1 LGHNA and CDR2 YSLEER. The CDR3 covers 13 residues. Trimming took 1 base from V and 3 from J, leaving 3 bases between them. In DNA form, the CDR3 reads TGCGCCAGCAGCCAAGCTGACACCGGGGAGCTGTTTTTT. Translating it yields CASSQADTGELFF.

This rearrangement joins TRBV5-1 to TRBJ2-3; D ambiguous. CDR3 size: 12 residues. The germline V gene has CDR1 SGHRS and CDR2 YFSETQ. Between the trimmed V and J ends, which lost 0 bases and 4 bases, there was a span of 3 bases. DNA for the CDR3: TGCGCCAGCAGCTTGGGAGCAGATACGCAGTATTTT. Its protein is CASSLGADTQYF. Supplemented by reference TRBV5-1 and TRBJ2-3, the full variable domain reads KAGVTQTPRYLIKTRGQQVTLSCSPISGHRSVSWYQQTPGQGLQFLFEYFSETQRNKGNFPGRFSGRQFSNSRSEMNVSTLELGDSALYLCASSLGADTQYFGPGTRLTVL.

The V call is TRBV27, the J call TRBJ2-7, with 8 bases aligning to TRBD1. Germline CDR1 is MNHEY and CDR2 is SMNVEV (reference sequence). V shed 0 bases and J 4 bases; nucleotides not matched to a gene: 5. The CDR3 is 15 residues long. The CDR3 DNA sequence: TGTGCCAGCAGTTTATCCGGGACAGGACCTTACGAGCAGTACTTC. Protein: CASSLSGTGPYEQYF.

The rearrangement links TRBV5-6 to TRBJ1-1, with TRBD1 identical over 8 bases. This CDR3 spans 15 amino acids. V dropped 3 bases and J dropped 2; count of bases not matched to a gene: 6. The V gene's germline CDR1 is SGHDT and CDR2 YYEEEE. The CDR3, as DNA: TGTGCCAGCAGCTACAGGGGGATCGGTAACACTGAAGCTTTCTTT. Its translation is CASSYRGIGNTEAFF.

The V call is TRBV6-6, the J call TRBJ1-1; weak D call: TRBD1 (5 bases). This CDR3 has 14 amino acids. The V end was cut by 5 bases, the J end by 1 base, with 11 bases between. The germline V gene encodes CDR1 MNHNY and CDR2 SVGAGI (reference sequence). CDR3 loop: CASSRDGRNTEAFF. The CDR3 DNA follows: TGTGCCAGCAGTAGGGACGGGAGGAACACTGAAGCTTTCTTT.

V gene TRBV4-1 combines with J gene TRBJ2-1; 7 bases fit TRBD1. The germline gives CDR1 MGHRA, CDR2 YSYEKL. With V trimmed by 5 bases and J by 9 bases, 10 bases remained unmatched. The CDR3 covers 14 residues. The CDR3 coding sequence is TGCGCCAGCAGCACCCGACAGGGTGGGGTTGAGCAGTTCTTC. Residues: CASSTRQGGVEQFF.

The chain couples TRBV29-1 to TRBJ2-2; 7 nucleotides line up with TRBD2. Looked up from germline, CDR1 is SQVTM and CDR2 is ANQGSEA. The CDR3 has 14 amino acids. V lost 7 bases and J lost 5; bases outside the gene matches: 10. The CDR3 DNA reads TGCAGCGCCCGAACGGGGGGTTGGACCGGGGAGCTGTTTTTT. Protein sequence: CSARTGGWTGELFF.

The chain combines TRBV4-1 with TRBJ2-7, with 7 bases aligning to TRBD2. The CDR3 covers 16 residues. The V gene's germline CDR1 is MGHRA and CDR2 YSYEKL. J gave up 2 bases and V 1 base, and 8 bases lay outside the gene matches. CDR3 DNA: TGCGCCAGCAGCCAAGCGGCGAGCGGGGATACCTACGAGCAGTACTTC. Protein: CASSQAASGDTYEQYF.

This chain uses TRBV12-5 with TRBJ1-2; possible D gene TRBD1, 6 bases. This CDR3 spans 15 amino acids. Trimming stripped 2 bases from V and 8 bases from J, with 18 bases between. Germline V lookup: CDR1 LGHNT, CDR2 FRNRAP. CDR3 DNA: TGTGCTAGTGGTTTGTCCACGGGACACCTCCTGGGCTACACCTTC. This translates into CASGLSTGHLLGYTF. The variable domain in full, completed from reference TRBV12-5 and TRBJ1-2, reads DARVTQTPRHKVTEMGQEVTMRCQPILGHNTVFWYRQTMMQGLELLAYFRNRAPLDDSGMPKDRFSAEMPDATLATLKIQPSEPRDSAVYFCASGLSTGHLLGYTFGSGTRLTVV.

V is TRBV5-4 and J is TRBJ1-1; D remains unclear. Germline CDR1 is SGHNT and CDR2 is YYREEE (reference sequence). The V end lost 1 base, the J end lost 4 bases, and 11 bases lay between the germline ends. This CDR3 contains 14 residues. The CDR3 DNA reads as TGTGCCAGCAGCTTGAGGGATGGAGGCACTGAAGCTTTCTTT. It translates to CASSLRDGGTEAFF.

V is TRBV6-1 and J is TRBJ2-7, with D perhaps TRBD1 (5 bases). The length of the CDR3 is 15 residues. Trimming took off 4 bases at V and 0 bases at J, with 13 bases between the two ends. The germline V gene encodes CDR1 MNHNS and CDR2 SASEGT. The chain's CDR3 is CASSVIQVPSYEQYF. The CDR3, as DNA: TGTGCCAGCAGTGTCATACAGGTACCCTCCTACGAGCAGTACTTC.

The chain recombines TRBV6-5 with TRBJ2-1; the D gene is possibly TRBD2 (5 bases). From germline, CDR1 is MNHEY and CDR2 SVGAGI. This CDR3 contains 13 residues. Trimming pared 5 bases from V and 6 bases from J, leaving 11 bases between. Here the CDR3 DNA reads TGTGCCAGCAGTCGCGGCCGGGGCAATGAGCAGTTCTTC. Its translation: CASSRGRGNEQFF.

The chain joins TRBV5-4 to TRBJ2-7, with TRBD1 as a possible D gene (6 bases). This CDR3 contains 16 residues. Looked up from germline, CDR1 is SGHNT and CDR2 is YYREEE (reference sequence). Trimming removed 4 bases at V and 2 bases at J, with 19 bases between. The CDR3 sequence is CASSAGKDRPPYEQYF. The CDR3 coding sequence is TGTGCCAGCAGCGCCGGGAAGGACAGACCTCCCTACGAGCAGTACTTC. Full variable domain (rest looked up from reference TRBV5-4 and TRBJ2-7): ETGVTQSPTHLIKTRGQQVTLRCSSQSGHNTVSWYQQALGQGPQFIFQYYREEENGRGNFPPRFSGLQFPNYSSELNVNALELDDSALYLCASSAGKDRPPYEQYFGPGTRLTVT.

This clone was recorded once. The chain uses TRBV29-1 and TRBJ2-3, with a possible D match to TRBD2 (6 bases). CDR3 length equals 15 residues. Trimming removed 7 bases from V and 3 bases from J, with 20 bases in between. Germline V CDR1 and CDR2: SQVTM, ANQGSEA. The CDR3 bases are TGCAGCGCTGGGGACTCCCCCAAGGGAACAGATACGCAGTATTTT. This codes for CSAGDSPKGTDTQYF.

This clone was detected once. The rearrangement links TRBV7-9 to TRBJ2-7; possible D gene TRBD1, 5 bases. Germline V CDR1 and CDR2: SEHNR, FQNEAQ (reference sequence). Trimming took 2 bases from V and 6 from J, leaving 8 bases between them. The CDR3 has 12 residues. The CDR3 DNA reads TGTGCCAGCAGCTTATCAGGGTTCGAGCAGTACTTC. This sequence encodes CASSLSGFEQYF.

The CDR3, as DNA: TGTGCCAGCGCCTGGGCACGGGAGCTGTTTTTT. Its protein product is CASAWARELFF. The chain recombines TRBV7-8 with TRBJ2-2; D not certain. The length of the CDR3 is 11 residues. V dropped 8 bases and J dropped 9 bases, with 10 bases sitting between them. CDR1 and CDR2 (germline): SGHVS, FQNEAQ.

The chain's CDR3 is CASSLMSGGGNTIYF. The CDR3 DNA reads as TGTGCCAGCAGCTTAATGTCAGGGGGTGGAAACACCATATATTTT. The J gene is TRBJ1-3, the V gene TRBV7-9, with 7 nucleotides matching TRBD1. The V gene end was trimmed by 2 bases and the J gene end by 3 bases; junction bases not matched to a gene: 4. Germline V CDR1 and CDR2: SEHNR, FQNEAQ (reference sequence). The CDR3 covers 15 residues.

V is TRBV7-7 and J is TRBJ2-7; D is unresolved. Germline CDR1 and CDR2: SSHAT and FNYEAQ (reference sequence). V lost 5 bases and J 5 bases, leaving 19 bases between the germline ends. CDR3 length equals 15 residues. In nucleotides, the CDR3 is TGTGCCAGCAGCCTAGACGGCTCCGGGTGGAACGAGCAGTACTTC. This gives the protein CASSLDGSGWNEQYF. Based on the CDR3 plus reference TRBV7-7 and TRBJ2-7, the full variable domain is GAGVSQSPRYKVTKRGQDVTLRCDPISSHATLYWYQQALGQGPEFLTYFNYEAQPDKSGLPSDRFSAERPEGSISTLTIQRTEQRDSAMYRCASSLDGSGWNEQYFGPGTRLTVT.

V and J are TRBV7-3 and TRBJ2-2; tentative D call: TRBD1 (6 bases). From germline, CDR1 is SGHTA and CDR2 FQGTGA. The V end was cut by 1 base, the J end by 2 bases, with 8 bases between. The CDR3 covers 15 residues. The CDR3 region is CASSLIGTNTGELFF. The CDR3 DNA is TGTGCCAGCAGCTTAATCGGGACAAACACCGGGGAGCTGTTTTTT.

This clone showed up just a few times. The V call is TRBV4-2, the J call TRBJ1-3; weak D call: TRBD1 (6 bases). The CDR3 is 17 residues long. Germline lookup yields CDR1 LGHNA and CDR2 YNFKEQ. Between the trimmed V and J ends, which lost 1 base and 0 bases, there was a span of 13 bases. This CDR3 is CASSQVATGYSGNTIYF. The CDR3, as DNA: TGTGCCAGCAGCCAAGTCGCTACAGGGTACTCTGGAAACACCATATATTTT.

This chain connects TRBV9 to TRBJ2-1, with 8 positions matching TRBD2. CDR3 size: 18 residues. Trimming took 0 bases from V and 0 from J; bases not matched to a gene: 8. Per germline, CDR1 SGDLS and CDR2 YYNGEE. CDR3 bases: TGTGCCAGCAGCGTAGGAACTAGCGGTCCCAGCTCCTACAATGAGCAGTTCTTC. Its translation is CASSVGTSGPSSYNEQFF.

The chain is built from TRBV7-3 and TRBJ2-7; 11 positions match TRBD2. Trimming took 2 bases from V and 3 from J; bases not matched to a gene: 3. Germline V gene lookup returns CDR1 SGHTA and CDR2 FQGTGA. CDR3 length: 15 amino acids. The CDR3: CASSLSSGGIYEQYF. The CDR3 DNA follows: TGTGCCAGCAGCTTATCTAGCGGGGGGATCTACGAGCAGTACTTC.

This chain connects TRBV5-5 to TRBJ2-1; 7 bases agree with TRBD2. Per germline, CDR1 SGHKS and CDR2 YYEKEE (reference sequence). With 3 bases clipped from V and 10 bases from J, the junction kept 7 bases outside the gene matches. The CDR3 spans 13 residues. This CDR3 is CASSSRTSWEQFF. The CDR3 DNA follows: TGTGCCAGCAGCTCCCGGACTAGTTGGGAGCAGTTCTTC.

The V gene is TRBV27, the J gene TRBJ2-2; 7 bases map to TRBD1. The V and J ends lost 6 bases and 1 base, in that order; junction bases with no gene match: 2. CDR1 is MNHEY and CDR2 is SMNVEV in the germline V gene (reference sequence). The CDR3 is 14 amino acids. This chain's CDR3 is CASRRTGNTGELFF. Here the CDR3 DNA reads TGTGCCAGCAGAAGGACAGGGAACACCGGGGAGCTGTTTTTT.

The J gene is TRBJ1-4, the V gene TRBV6-6; TRBD1 aligns across 7 bases. CDR3 length: 15 amino acids. V lost 8 bases to trimming and J lost 5 bases; unmatched junction nucleotides: 11. Germline CDR1 and CDR2: MNHNY and SVGAGI (reference sequence). CDR3 in DNA: TGTGCCAGCGGACGTGGGGACAGACGAAATGAAAAACTGTTTTTT. Amino acid sequence: CASGRGDRRNEKLFF.

The chain joins TRBV9 to TRBJ1-6, with D perhaps matching TRBD1 (6 bases). The CDR3 loop spans 15 amino acids. From germline, CDR1 is SGDLS and CDR2 YYNGEE. V lost 4 bases, J lost 1 base, and 9 bases lay in between. CDR3 region: CASSPGVSYNSPLHF. As DNA, the CDR3 is TGTGCCAGCAGCCCAGGGGTGTCCTATAATTCACCCCTCCACTTT.

The chain links TRBV5-8 to TRBJ1-1; 8 nucleotides align to TRBD1. The CDR3 is made up of 14 amino acids. V was pared by 4 bases and J by 4 bases, with 6 bases of the junction left unmatched. Looked up from germline, CDR1 is SGHTS and CDR2 is YDEGEE. The CDR3 here is CASSPRQGSTEAFF. In DNA, the CDR3 is TGTGCCAGCAGCCCGAGACAGGGGTCCACTGAAGCTTTCTTT.

This rearrangement joins TRBV28 to TRBJ2-7, with 10 bases that match TRBD2. CDR1 is MDHEN and CDR2 is SYDVKM in the germline V gene. The CDR3 length is 18 residues. With V trimmed by 3 bases and J by 2 bases, 13 bases remained unmatched. The CDR3, as DNA: TGTGCCAGCAGTTTTGTGGCTAGCGGGAGTCCCACCGCCTACGAGCAGTACTTC. It specifies CASSFVASGSPTAYEQYF.

This CDR3 is CASSEPGGPRAQYF. CDR3 DNA sequence: TGTGCCAGCAGTGAGCCCGGGGGACCTCGGGCCCAGTACTTC. This chain uses TRBV6-1 with TRBJ2-5; the D gene is possibly TRBD2 (6 bases). The CDR3 sequence is 14 residues long. Trimming removed 3 bases at V and 9 bases at J, with 17 bases between. Germline V lookup: CDR1 MNHNS, CDR2 SASEGT.

The chain is built from TRBV27 and TRBJ1-2, with 12 bases lining up with TRBD1. From germline, CDR1 is MNHEY and CDR2 SMNVEV (reference sequence). CDR3 length: 18 amino acids. The junction had 8 bases not matched to a gene; V was cut back by 2 bases and J by 1 base. The chain's CDR3 is CASSLTTGTGGLNYGYTF. DNA for the CDR3: TGTGCCAGCAGTTTAACGACCGGGACAGGGGGCCTTAACTATGGCTACACCTTC.

This chain uses TRBV11-2 with TRBJ2-3; the match to TRBD2 covers 11 bases. CDR1 is SGHAT and CDR2 is FQNNGV in the germline V gene. This CDR3 comprises 16 residues. The V gene end was trimmed by 4 bases and the J gene end by 3 bases; junction bases not matched to a gene: 6. CDR3 bases: TGTGCCAGCAGCTCTAGACTAGCGGGACCGACAGATACGCAGTATTTT. This codes for CASSSRLAGPTDTQYF. Variable domain in full (rest from reference TRBV11-2 and TRBJ2-3): EAGVAQSPRYKIIEKRQSVAFWCNPISGHATLYWYQQILGQGPKLLIQFQNNGVVDDSQLPKDRFSAERLKGVDSTLKIQPAKLEDSAVYLCASSSRLAGPTDTQYFGPGTRLTVL.